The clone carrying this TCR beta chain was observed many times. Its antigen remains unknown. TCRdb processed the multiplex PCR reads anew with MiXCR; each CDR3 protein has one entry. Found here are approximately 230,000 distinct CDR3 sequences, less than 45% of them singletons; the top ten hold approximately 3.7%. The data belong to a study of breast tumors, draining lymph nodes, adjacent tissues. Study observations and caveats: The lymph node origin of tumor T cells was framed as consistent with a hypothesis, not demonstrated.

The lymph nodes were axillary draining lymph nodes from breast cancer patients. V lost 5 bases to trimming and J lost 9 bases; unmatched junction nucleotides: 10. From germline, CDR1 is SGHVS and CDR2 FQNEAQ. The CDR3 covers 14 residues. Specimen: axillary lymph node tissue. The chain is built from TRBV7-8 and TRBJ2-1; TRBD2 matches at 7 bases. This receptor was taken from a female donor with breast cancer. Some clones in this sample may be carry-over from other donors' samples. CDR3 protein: CASSVMRLASEQFF. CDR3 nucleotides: TGTGCCAGCAGCGTAATGAGACTAGCTTCTGAGCAGTTCTTC.